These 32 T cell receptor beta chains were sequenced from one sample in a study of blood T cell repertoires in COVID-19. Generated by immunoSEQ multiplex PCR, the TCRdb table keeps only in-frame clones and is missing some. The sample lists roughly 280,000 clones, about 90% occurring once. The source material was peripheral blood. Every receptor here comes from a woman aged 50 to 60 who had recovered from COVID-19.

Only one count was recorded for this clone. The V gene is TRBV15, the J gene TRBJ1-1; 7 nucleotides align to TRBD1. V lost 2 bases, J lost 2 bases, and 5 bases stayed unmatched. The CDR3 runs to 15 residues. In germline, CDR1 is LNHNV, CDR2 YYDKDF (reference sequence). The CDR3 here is CATSRTGTENTEAFF. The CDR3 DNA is TGTGCCACCAGCAGAACCGGGACAGAAAACACTGAAGCTTTCTTT.

The DNA of the CDR3 is TGTGCCAGCAGCCCCAGCTCCTACAATGAGCAGTTCTTC. The encoded protein is CASSPSSYNEQFF. The rearrangement joins TRBV11-2 to TRBJ2-1; no firm D call. The CDR3 sequence is 13 residues long. Trimming cost V 5 bases and J 0 bases, with 5 bases left between them. Germline values: CDR1 SGHAT, CDR2 FQNNGV.

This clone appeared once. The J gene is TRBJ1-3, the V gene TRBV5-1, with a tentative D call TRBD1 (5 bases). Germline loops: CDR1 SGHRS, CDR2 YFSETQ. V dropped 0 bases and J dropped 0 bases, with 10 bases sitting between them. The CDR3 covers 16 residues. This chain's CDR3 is CASSLEGLYSGNTIYF. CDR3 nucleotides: TGCGCCAGCAGCTTGGAGGGGTTGTACTCTGGAAACACCATATATTTT.

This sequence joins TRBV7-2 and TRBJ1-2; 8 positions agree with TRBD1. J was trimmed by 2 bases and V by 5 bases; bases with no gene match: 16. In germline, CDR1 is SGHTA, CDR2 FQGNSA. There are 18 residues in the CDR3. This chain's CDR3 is CASSTRALDRVKNYGYTF. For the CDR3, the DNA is TGTGCCAGCAGCACCCGAGCGTTGGACAGGGTGAAAAACTATGGCTACACCTTC.

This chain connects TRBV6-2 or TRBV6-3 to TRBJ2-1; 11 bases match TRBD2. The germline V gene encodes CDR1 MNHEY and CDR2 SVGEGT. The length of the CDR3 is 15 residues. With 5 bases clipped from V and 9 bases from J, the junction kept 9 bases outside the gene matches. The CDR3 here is CASSASSGRISEQFF. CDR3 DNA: TGTGCCAGCAGTGCCTCTAGCGGGAGGATTTCTGAGCAGTTCTTC.

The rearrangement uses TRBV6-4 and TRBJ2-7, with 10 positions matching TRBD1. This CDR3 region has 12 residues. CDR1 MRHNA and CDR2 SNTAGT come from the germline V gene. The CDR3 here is CCRDRGSYEQYF. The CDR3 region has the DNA TGTTGCCGGGACAGGGGCAGCTACGAGCAGTACTTC.

CDR3 residues: CASSQSDRSTEAFF. The DNA of the CDR3 is TGTGCCAGCAGCCAATCCGACAGGTCCACTGAAGCTTTCTTT. The rearrangement joins TRBV5-5 to TRBJ1-1; perhaps TRBD1 as D (6 bases). CDR3 length: 14 amino acids. Trimming took 4 bases from V and 4 from J, leaving 14 bases between them. The germline V gene encodes CDR1 SGHKS and CDR2 YYEKEE (reference sequence). Complete variable domain (other parts from reference TRBV5-5 and TRBJ1-1): DAGVTQSPTHLIKTRGQQVTLRCSPISGHKSVSWYQQVLGQGPQFIFQYYEKEERGRGNFPDRFSARQFPNYSSELNVNALLLGDSALYLCASSQSDRSTEAFFGQGTRLTVV.

The CDR3 DNA sequence: TGTGCCAGCAGCCTCGGAGGGGGAAACACCATATATTTT. Translated: CASSLGGGNTIYF. This rearrangement joins TRBV11-3 to TRBJ1-3; no clear D. V lost 5 bases and J 4 bases, leaving 9 bases between the germline ends. The CDR3 has 13 amino acids. Germline lookup yields CDR1 SGHNT and CDR2 YENEEA.

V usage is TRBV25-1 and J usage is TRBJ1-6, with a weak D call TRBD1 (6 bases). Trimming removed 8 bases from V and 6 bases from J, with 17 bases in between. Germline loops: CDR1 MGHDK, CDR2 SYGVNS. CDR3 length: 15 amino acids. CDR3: CASRSPGTSNSPLHF. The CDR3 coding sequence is TGTGCCAGCCGAAGCCCCGGGACAAGTAATTCACCCCTCCACTTT.

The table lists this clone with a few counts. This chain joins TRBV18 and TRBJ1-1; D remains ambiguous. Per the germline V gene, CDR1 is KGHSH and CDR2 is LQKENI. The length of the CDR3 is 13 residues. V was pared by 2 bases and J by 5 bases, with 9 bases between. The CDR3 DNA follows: TGTGCCAGCTCACCAAGGAGGGTTACTGAAGCTTTCTTT. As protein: CASSPRRVTEAFF.

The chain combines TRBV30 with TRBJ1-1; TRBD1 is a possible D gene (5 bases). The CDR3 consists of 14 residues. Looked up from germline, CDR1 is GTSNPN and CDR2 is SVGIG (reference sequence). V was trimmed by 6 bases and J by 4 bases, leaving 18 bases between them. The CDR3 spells CACPPGGRGTEAFF. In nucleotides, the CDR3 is TGTGCCTGCCCCCCGGGGGGACGGGGCACTGAAGCTTTCTTT.

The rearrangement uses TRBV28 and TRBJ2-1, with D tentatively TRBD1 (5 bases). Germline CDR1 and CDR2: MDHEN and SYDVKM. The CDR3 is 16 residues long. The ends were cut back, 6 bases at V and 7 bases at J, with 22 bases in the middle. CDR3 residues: CASRDNKGNRKNEQFF. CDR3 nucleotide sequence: TGTGCCAGCAGGGACAATAAGGGGAATCGGAAAAATGAGCAGTTCTTC. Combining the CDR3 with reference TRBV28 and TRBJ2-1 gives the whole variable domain DVKVTQSSRYLVKRTGEKVFLECVQDMDHENMFWYRQDPGLGLRLIYFSYDVKMKEKGDIPEGYSVSREKKERFSLILESASTNQTSMYLCASRDNKGNRKNEQFFGPGTRLTVL.

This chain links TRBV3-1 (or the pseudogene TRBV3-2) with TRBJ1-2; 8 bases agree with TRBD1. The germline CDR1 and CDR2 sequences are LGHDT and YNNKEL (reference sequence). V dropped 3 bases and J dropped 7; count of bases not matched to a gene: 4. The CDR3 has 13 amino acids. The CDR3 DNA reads TGTGCCAGCAGCCAGGACAGGGAGGCTGGCTACACCTTC. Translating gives CASSQDREAGYTF.

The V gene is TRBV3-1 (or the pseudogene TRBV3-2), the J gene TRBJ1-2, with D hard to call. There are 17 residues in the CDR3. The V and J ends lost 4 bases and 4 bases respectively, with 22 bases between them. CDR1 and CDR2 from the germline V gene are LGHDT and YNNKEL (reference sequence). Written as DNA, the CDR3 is TGTGCCAGCAGCCCAACGCACAATGGCCTCCCGGGCTATGGCTACACCTTC. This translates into CASSPTHNGLPGYGYTF.

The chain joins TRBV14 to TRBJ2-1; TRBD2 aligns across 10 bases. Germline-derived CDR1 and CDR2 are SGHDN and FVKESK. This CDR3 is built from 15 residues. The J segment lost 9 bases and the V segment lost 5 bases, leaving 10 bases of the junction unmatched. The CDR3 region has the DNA TGTGCCAGCAGCGATGACCTAGCGGGAGATCTTGAGCAGTTCTTC. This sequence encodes CASSDDLAGDLEQFF.

CDR3 protein: CAIPLSGNYGYTF. CDR3 nucleotide sequence: TGTGCCATCCCCCTATCAGGCAACTATGGCTACACCTTC. V and J are TRBV28 and TRBJ1-2; no clear D gene. The V end lost 10 bases, the J end lost 2 bases, and 14 bases lay between the germline ends. The CDR3 sequence is 13 residues long. Germline CDR1 and CDR2: MDHEN and SYDVKM.

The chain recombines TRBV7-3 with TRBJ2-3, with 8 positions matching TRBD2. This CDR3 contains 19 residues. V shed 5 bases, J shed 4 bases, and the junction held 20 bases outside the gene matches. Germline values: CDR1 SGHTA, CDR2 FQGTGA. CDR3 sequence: CASSEWGSAGVGSADTQYF. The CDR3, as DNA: TGTGCCAGCAGCGAATGGGGCTCAGCGGGAGTGGGTTCTGCAGATACGCAGTATTTT.

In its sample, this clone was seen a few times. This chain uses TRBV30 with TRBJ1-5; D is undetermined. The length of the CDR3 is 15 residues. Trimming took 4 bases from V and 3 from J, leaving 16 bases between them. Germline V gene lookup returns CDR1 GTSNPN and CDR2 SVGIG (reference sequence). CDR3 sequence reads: CAWNFGGHDNQPQHF. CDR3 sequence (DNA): TGTGCCTGGAATTTCGGAGGGCACGACAATCAGCCCCAGCATTTT.

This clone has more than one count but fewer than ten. CDR3 in amino acids: CAWSNRAGGAWNTIYF. The CDR3 region has the DNA TGTGCCTGGAGTAACCGAGCAGGCGGGGCGTGGAACACCATATATTTT. The chain uses TRBV30 and TRBJ1-3; perhaps TRBD1 as D (5 bases). The CDR3 loop spans 16 amino acids. V was trimmed by 2 bases and J by 7 bases, leaving 21 bases between them. The germline gives CDR1 GTSNPN, CDR2 SVGIG (reference sequence).

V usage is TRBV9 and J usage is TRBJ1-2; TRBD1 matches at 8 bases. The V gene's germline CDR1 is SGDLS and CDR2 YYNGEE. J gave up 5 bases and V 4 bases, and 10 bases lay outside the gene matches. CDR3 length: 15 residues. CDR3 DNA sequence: TGTGCCAGCAGCCTTGGGACAGGAGGGGGTTATGGCTACACCTTC. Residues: CASSLGTGGGYGYTF. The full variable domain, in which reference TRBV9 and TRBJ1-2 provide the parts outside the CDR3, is DSGVTQTPKHLITATGQRVTLRCSPRSGDLSVYWYQQSLDQGLQFLIQYYNGEERAKGNILERFSAQQFPDLHSELNLSSLELGDSALYFCASSLGTGGGYGYTFGSGTRLTVV.

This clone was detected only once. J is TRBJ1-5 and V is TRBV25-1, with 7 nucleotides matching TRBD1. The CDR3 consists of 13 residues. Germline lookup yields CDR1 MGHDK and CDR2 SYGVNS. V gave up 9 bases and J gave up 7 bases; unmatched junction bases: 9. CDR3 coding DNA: TGTGCCAGTAGACAGGGAATTGGACAGCCCCAGCATTTT. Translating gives CASRQGIGQPQHF. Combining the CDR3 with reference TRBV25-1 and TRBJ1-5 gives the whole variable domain EADIYQTPRYLVIGTGKKITLECSQTMGHDKMYWYQQDPGMELHLIHYSYGVNSTEKGDLSSESTVSRIRTEHFPLTLESARPSHTSQYLCASRQGIGQPQHFGDGTRLSIL.

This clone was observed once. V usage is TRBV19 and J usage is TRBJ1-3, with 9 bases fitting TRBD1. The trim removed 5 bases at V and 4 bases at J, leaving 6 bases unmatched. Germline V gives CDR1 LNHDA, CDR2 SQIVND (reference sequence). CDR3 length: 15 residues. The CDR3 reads CASSPGQGTGNTIYF. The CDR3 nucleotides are TGTGCCAGTAGTCCCGGACAGGGGACCGGAAACACCATATATTTT.

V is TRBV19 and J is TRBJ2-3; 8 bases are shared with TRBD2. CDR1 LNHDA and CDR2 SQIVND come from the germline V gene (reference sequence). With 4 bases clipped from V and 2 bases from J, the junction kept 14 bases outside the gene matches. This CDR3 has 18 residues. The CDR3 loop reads CASSTPRGLGASTDTQYF. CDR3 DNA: TGTGCCAGTAGTACACCCCGGGGACTAGGAGCCTCCACAGATACGCAGTATTTT.

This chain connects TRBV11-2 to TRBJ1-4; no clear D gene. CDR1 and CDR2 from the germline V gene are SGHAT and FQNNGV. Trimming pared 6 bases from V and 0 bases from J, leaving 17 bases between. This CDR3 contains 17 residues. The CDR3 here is CASRLLGSFATNEKLFF. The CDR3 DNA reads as TGTGCCAGCAGGCTATTAGGGAGTTTCGCAACTAATGAAAAACTGTTTTTT. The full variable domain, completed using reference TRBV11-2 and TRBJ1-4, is EAGVAQSPRYKIIEKRQSVAFWCNPISGHATLYWYQQILGQGPKLLIQFQNNGVVDDSQLPKDRFSAERLKGVDSTLKIQPAKLEDSAVYLCASRLLGSFATNEKLFFGSGTQLSVL.

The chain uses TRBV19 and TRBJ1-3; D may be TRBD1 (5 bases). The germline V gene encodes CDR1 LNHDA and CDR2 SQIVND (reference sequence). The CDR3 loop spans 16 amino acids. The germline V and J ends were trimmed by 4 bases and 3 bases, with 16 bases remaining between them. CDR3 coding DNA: TGTGCCAGTAGTACCGACCCACAGGAAAATGGAAACACCATATATTTT. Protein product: CASSTDPQENGNTIYF.

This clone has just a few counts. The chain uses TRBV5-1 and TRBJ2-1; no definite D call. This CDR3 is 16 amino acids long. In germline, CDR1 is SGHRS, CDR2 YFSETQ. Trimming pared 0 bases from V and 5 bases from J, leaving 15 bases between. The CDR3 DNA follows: TGCGCCAGCAGCTTGGCCACGGTTGGGCCCCACAATGAGCAGTTCTTC. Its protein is CASSLATVGPHNEQFF.

The chain's CDR3 is CASSAGTGWNYGYTF. The CDR3 DNA is TGTGCCAGCAGTGCCGGGACAGGGTGGAACTATGGCTACACCTTC. This sequence joins TRBV6-2 or TRBV6-3 and TRBJ1-2; 9 bases line up with TRBD1. The V segment lost 5 bases and the J segment 2 bases; nucleotides outside the gene matches: 6. The CDR3 has 15 residues. Germline CDR1 is MNHEY and CDR2 is SVGEGT.

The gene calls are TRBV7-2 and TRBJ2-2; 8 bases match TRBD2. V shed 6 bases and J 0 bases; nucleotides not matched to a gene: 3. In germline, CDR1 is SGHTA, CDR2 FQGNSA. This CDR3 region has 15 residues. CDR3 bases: TGTGCCAGCAGGTCGGGACTAGCGAACACCGGGGAGCTGTTTTTT. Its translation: CASRSGLANTGELFF. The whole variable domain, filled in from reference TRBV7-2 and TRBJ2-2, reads GAGVSQSPSNKVTEKGKDVELRCDPISGHTALYWYRQSLGQGLEFLIYFQGNSAPDKSGLPSDRFSAERTGGSVSTLTIQRTQQEDSAVYLCASRSGLANTGELFFGEGSRLTVL.

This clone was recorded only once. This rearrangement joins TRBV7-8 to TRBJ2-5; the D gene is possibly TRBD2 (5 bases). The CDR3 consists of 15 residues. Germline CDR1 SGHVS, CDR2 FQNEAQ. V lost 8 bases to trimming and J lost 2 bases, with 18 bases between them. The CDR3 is CASGMTWRVQETQYF. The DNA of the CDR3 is TGTGCCAGCGGCATGACGTGGCGGGTTCAAGAGACCCAGTACTTC. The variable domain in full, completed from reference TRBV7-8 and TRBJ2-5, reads GAGVSQSPRYKVAKRGQDVALRCDPISGHVSLFWYQQALGQGPEFLTYFQNEAQLDKSGLPSDRFFAERPEGSVSTLKIQRTQQEDSAVYLCASGMTWRVQETQYFGPGTRLLVL.

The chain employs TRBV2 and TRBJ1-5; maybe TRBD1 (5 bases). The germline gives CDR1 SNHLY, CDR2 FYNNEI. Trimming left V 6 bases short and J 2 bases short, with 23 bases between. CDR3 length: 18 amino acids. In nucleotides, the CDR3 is TGTGCCAGCAGCCGCGAGTTCGGGGGGGGTATCGGCAATCAGCCCCAGCATTTT. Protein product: CASSREFGGGIGNQPQHF.

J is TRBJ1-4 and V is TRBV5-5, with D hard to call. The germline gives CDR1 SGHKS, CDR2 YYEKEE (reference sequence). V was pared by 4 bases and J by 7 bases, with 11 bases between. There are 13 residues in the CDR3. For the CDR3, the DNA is TGTGCCAGCAGCGCTGCAACCGGTGAAAAACTGTTTTTT. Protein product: CASSAATGEKLFF.

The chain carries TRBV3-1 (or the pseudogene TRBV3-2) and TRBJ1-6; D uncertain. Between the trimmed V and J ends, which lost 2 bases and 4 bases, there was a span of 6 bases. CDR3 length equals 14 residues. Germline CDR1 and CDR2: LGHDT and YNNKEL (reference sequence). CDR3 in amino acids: CASSQRRYNSPLHF. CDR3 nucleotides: TGTGCCAGCAGCCAACGTCGGTATAATTCACCCCTCCACTTT.